This passage covers 31 T cell receptor beta chains from one sample sequenced in a study of blood T cell repertoires in COVID-19. Repertoires were generated with immunoSEQ multiplex PCR, while TCRdb's copy carries only in-frame clones and drops some. The table includes 150,000 to 200,000 clones, about four fifths detected once. The sample taken for sequencing was peripheral blood. The receptor set was obtained from a middle-aged woman with COVID-19, enrolled during active disease.

This clone turned up a few times. The gene calls are TRBV28 and TRBJ1-2; no clear D gene. This CDR3 has 12 amino acids. Germline V gene sequence: CDR1 MDHEN, CDR2 SYDVKM. V was pared by 10 bases and J by 4 bases, with 13 bases between. The CDR3 DNA follows: TGTGCCACCCTCCGGGGAAGCTATGGCTACACCTTC. Translating gives CATLRGSYGYTF.

The genes are TRBV12-3 or TRBV12-4 and TRBJ1-1; D is uncertain. This CDR3 has 12 residues. V was trimmed by 1 base and J by 3 bases, leaving 3 bases between them. The CDR3 reads CASSLGHTEAFF. The DNA of the CDR3 is TGTGCCAGCAGTTTAGGGCACACTGAAGCTTTCTTT.

The chain carries TRBV18 and TRBJ2-1, with 9 positions matching TRBD2. In germline, CDR1 is KGHSH, CDR2 LQKENI. The CDR3 totals 15 residues. J lost 6 bases, V lost 1 base, and 4 bases had no gene match. CDR3 sequence reads: CASSPRGGRANEQFF. The CDR3 DNA is TGTGCCAGCTCACCACGAGGCGGGAGGGCCAATGAGCAGTTCTTC.

V is TRBV5-1 and J is TRBJ2-1, with 9 bases aligning to TRBD1. CDR1 and CDR2 (germline): SGHRS, YFSETQ. The CDR3 runs 13 residues. The V gene end was trimmed by 4 bases and the J gene end by 8 bases; junction bases not matched to a gene: 4. The CDR3 region is CASSPRDRDEQFF. In nucleotides, the CDR3 is TGCGCCAGCAGCCCCCGGGACAGGGATGAGCAGTTCTTC.

The genes are TRBV29-1 and TRBJ2-5, with TRBD1 matching over 8 bases. The CDR3 is 13 amino acids. V lost 6 bases, J lost 5 bases, and 8 bases stayed unmatched. CDR1 and CDR2 (germline): SQVTM, ANQGSEA. The CDR3 is CSVGQALGETQYF. CDR3 nucleotides: TGCAGCGTGGGACAGGCCCTCGGGGAGACCCAGTACTTC. Together with reference TRBV29-1 and TRBJ2-5, the CDR3 gives the full variable domain: SAVISQKPSRDICQRGTSLTIQCQVDSQVTMMFWYRQQPGQSLTLIATANQGSEATYESGFVIDKFPISRPNLTFSTLTVSNMSPEDSSIYLCSVGQALGETQYFGPGTRLLVL.

The CDR3, as DNA: TGTGCCACCAAATCGCCAGGGGCAGGGGATCAGCCCCAGCATTTT. Its protein product is CATKSPGAGDQPQHF. This chain joins TRBV28 and TRBJ1-5, with a weak D call TRBD1 (6 bases). With 10 bases removed from V and 5 bases from J, the gap between germline ends came to 21 bases. Germline V gene data show CDR1 as MDHEN and CDR2 as SYDVKM. This CDR3 has 15 residues.

This chain connects TRBV11-1 to TRBJ2-1, with D possibly being TRBD2 (5 bases). V was trimmed by 3 bases and J by 5 bases, leaving 11 bases between them. CDR3 size: 14 residues. Germline CDR1 and CDR2: SGHAT and FQDESV (reference sequence). The CDR3 loop is CASSLRLGDNEQFF. In DNA, the CDR3 is TGTGCCAGCAGCTTGCGGCTCGGGGACAATGAGCAGTTCTTC.

As DNA, the CDR3 is TGTGCCAGCAGCGTAGGACAGGGTGTCGATCAGCCCCAGCATTTT. Encoded protein: CASSVGQGVDQPQHF. This sequence joins TRBV9 and TRBJ1-5; TRBD1 matches 7 bases. Germline CDR1 is SGDLS and CDR2 is YYNGEE. The CDR3 length is 15 residues. Germline trimming cut 0 bases from V and 5 bases from J; bases unmatched to any gene: 5.

This chain uses TRBV12-3 or TRBV12-4 with TRBJ1-2; the match to TRBD1 covers 8 bases. The J segment lost 3 bases and the V segment lost 6 bases, leaving 3 bases of the junction unmatched. CDR3 size: 13 residues. Here the CDR3 DNA reads TGTGCCAGCAGAACAGGGGGGGACTATGGCTACACCTTC. This gives the protein CASRTGGDYGYTF.

The CDR3 loop is CASTTMGGLNTGELFF. The CDR3 nucleotides read TGTGCCAGCACGACTATGGGGGGACTGAACACCGGGGAGCTGTTTTTT. The chain couples TRBV27 to TRBJ2-2; possible D gene TRBD2, 6 bases. V was clipped by 7 bases and J by 1 base, with 16 bases between them. Germline CDR1 reads MNHEY; CDR2 reads SMNVEV (reference sequence). The CDR3 runs to 16 residues.

V usage is TRBV6-5 and J usage is TRBJ2-1, with 8 nucleotides matching TRBD1. CDR3 length equals 15 residues. Trimming cost V 6 bases and J 4 bases; bases outside gene matches: 8. Per the germline V gene, CDR1 is MNHEY and CDR2 is SVGAGI. CDR3: CASRPDRGTYNEQFF. DNA for the CDR3: TGTGCCAGCAGGCCCGACAGGGGAACGTACAATGAGCAGTTCTTC.

This clone was observed a few times. V and J are TRBV5-6 and TRBJ1-5, with 7 nucleotides matching TRBD1. Germline CDR1 reads SGHDT; CDR2 reads YYEEEE. The junction had 9 bases not matched to a gene; V was cut back by 0 bases and J by 9 bases. This CDR3 is 15 amino acids long. In nucleotides, the CDR3 is TGTGCCAGCAGCTTGGGAGGGGGCACCGGGGGGCCCCAGCATTTT. Translating gives CASSLGGGTGGPQHF.

The chain uses TRBV7-9 and TRBJ1-1; D possibly corresponds to TRBD1 (5 bases). Trimming pared 5 bases from V and 2 bases from J, leaving 21 bases between. This CDR3 contains 17 residues. In germline, CDR1 is SEHNR, CDR2 FQNEAQ (reference sequence). CDR3 residues: CASSKLGVTDKNTEAFF. The CDR3 DNA sequence: TGTGCCAGCAGCAAATTAGGGGTGACAGACAAAAACACTGAAGCTTTCTTT.

The J gene is TRBJ2-5, the V gene TRBV27; 7 bases fit TRBD1. From germline, CDR1 is MNHEY and CDR2 SMNVEV (reference sequence). The trim removed 1 base at V and 6 bases at J, leaving 2 bases unmatched. This CDR3 is 13 amino acids long. The CDR3 DNA follows: TGTGCCAGCAGTTTATGGGGACAGAAGACCCAGTACTTC. Translation: CASSLWGQKTQYF.

This clone was observed a handful of times. CDR3 in DNA: TGCGCCAGCTCCCTCTTCGGGGACAATGAGCAGTTCTTC. Its translation is CASSLFGDNEQFF. The genes are TRBV10-1 and TRBJ2-1; D perhaps matches TRBD2 (5 bases). The CDR3 loop spans 13 amino acids. V was cut by 8 bases and J by 5 bases, with 13 bases left in between. The germline V gene has CDR1 WNHNN and CDR2 SYGVQD (reference sequence).

V gene TRBV29-1 combines with J gene TRBJ2-5; possibly TRBD2 for D (6 bases). CDR3 length equals 12 residues. V lost 3 bases to trimming and J lost 9 bases, with 14 bases between them. Germline CDR1 and CDR2: SQVTM and ANQGSEA. This chain's CDR3 is CSVELAARAQYF. DNA of the CDR3: TGCAGCGTTGAGTTAGCGGCCAGGGCCCAGTACTTC.

In this sample, this clone turned up many times. The V and J genes are TRBV19 and TRBJ2-2; D might be TRBD2 (5 bases). V lost 10 bases to trimming and J lost 4 bases, with 13 bases between them. The CDR3 has 13 residues. Germline loops: CDR1 LNHDA, CDR2 SQIVND (reference sequence). CDR3 sequence: CATMGRSTGELFF. The CDR3 nucleotides are TGTGCCACCATGGGGAGATCCACCGGGGAGCTGTTTTTT. Full variable domain (missing parts from reference TRBV19 and TRBJ2-2): DGGITQSPKYLFRKEGQNVTLSCEQNLNHDAMYWYRQDPGQGLRLIYYSQIVNDFQKGDIAEGYSVSREKKESFPLTVTSAQKNPTAFYLCATMGRSTGELFFGEGSRLTVL.

The rearrangement uses TRBV5-1 and TRBJ2-1; 9 nucleotides align to TRBD2. With V trimmed by 0 bases and J by 5 bases, 6 bases remained unmatched. The CDR3 extends over 16 amino acids. Germline V gives CDR1 SGHRS, CDR2 YFSETQ. The CDR3 sequence is CASSLELASGDNEQFF. CDR3 bases: TGCGCCAGCAGCTTGGAATTGGCTAGCGGGGACAATGAGCAGTTCTTC. The complete variable domain, with remaining parts taken from reference TRBV5-1 and TRBJ2-1, reads KAGVTQTPRYLIKTRGQQVTLSCSPISGHRSVSWYQQTPGQGLQFLFEYFSETQRNKGNFPGRFSGRQFSNSRSEMNVSTLELGDSALYLCASSLELASGDNEQFFGPGTRLTVL.

The gene calls are TRBV18 and TRBJ2-3; 7 bases agree with TRBD1. V trimming: 3 bases; J trimming: 5 bases; junction bases outside the gene matches: 8. The CDR3 covers 15 residues. CDR1 and CDR2 (germline): KGHSH, LQKENI. CDR3 region: CASSPHRGVKDTQYF. Here the CDR3 DNA reads TGTGCCAGCTCACCTCACAGGGGTGTGAAAGATACGCAGTATTTT.

This rearrangement joins TRBV28 to TRBJ2-1; D is undetermined. Trimming removed 5 bases at V and 0 bases at J, with 8 bases between. Germline values: CDR1 MDHEN, CDR2 SYDVKM. The CDR3 is 14 amino acids. The CDR3 nucleotides read TGTGCCAGCAGTGGTTCTATCTCCTACAATGAGCAGTTCTTC. This sequence encodes CASSGSISYNEQFF.

The CDR3 sequence is CAWSFRRSEKDEQFF. The CDR3 DNA is TGTGCCTGGAGTTTCCGCAGGTCGGAAAAGGATGAGCAGTTCTTC. This chain uses TRBV30 with TRBJ2-1; no firm D call. Between the trimmed V and J ends, which lost 2 bases and 8 bases, there was a span of 19 bases. The CDR3 is made up of 15 amino acids. Germline V CDR1 and CDR2: GTSNPN, SVGIG (reference sequence).

This clone has a handful of counts. The CDR3 nucleotides are TGTGCCAGCAGCATTAGCGGGGGGCGGACAGATACGCAGTATTTT. This encodes CASSISGGRTDTQYF. The V and J genes are TRBV7-3 and TRBJ2-3; 10 bases are a match to TRBD2. CDR3 length: 15 residues. Germline-derived CDR1 and CDR2 are SGHTA and FQGTGA. Unmatched junction bases numbered 5, after V lost 5 bases and J lost 3 bases.

The CDR3 protein is CASSGSGTTNTGELFF. The DNA for the CDR3 is TGTGCCAGCAGCGGATCCGGGACAACGAACACCGGGGAGCTGTTTTTT. The genes are TRBV9 and TRBJ2-2, with D possibly TRBD1 on 6 matching bases. This CDR3 is built from 16 residues. From germline, CDR1 is SGDLS and CDR2 YYNGEE. The V gene lost 3 bases and the J gene lost 0 bases, with 12 bases spanning the gap. Filled out from reference TRBV9 and TRBJ2-2, the complete variable domain reads DSGVTQTPKHLITATGQRVTLRCSPRSGDLSVYWYQQSLDQGLQFLIQYYNGEERAKGNILERFSAQQFPDLHSELNLSSLELGDSALYFCASSGSGTTNTGELFFGEGSRLTVL.

This rearrangement joins TRBV28 to TRBJ2-5, with D possibly matching TRBD2 (6 bases). The CDR3 length is 13 residues. CDR1 and CDR2 (germline): MDHEN, SYDVKM. V was trimmed by 6 bases and J by 3 bases, leaving 11 bases between them. The CDR3 is CASRVQREETQYF. The CDR3 nucleotides are TGTGCCAGCAGAGTACAGCGGGAAGAGACCCAGTACTTC. Together with reference TRBV28 and TRBJ2-5, the CDR3 gives the full variable domain: DVKVTQSSRYLVKRTGEKVFLECVQDMDHENMFWYRQDPGLGLRLIYFSYDVKMKEKGDIPEGYSVSREKKERFSLILESASTNQTSMYLCASRVQREETQYFGPGTRLLVL.

A single count supports this clone. The CDR3 loop reads CASSMKGGNTIYF. CDR3 sequence (DNA): TGTGCCAGCAGCATGAAGGGGGGAAACACCATATATTTT. The chain joins TRBV9 to TRBJ1-3; the D gene is possibly TRBD1 (5 bases). Per the germline V gene, CDR1 is SGDLS and CDR2 is YYNGEE. Trimming took 4 bases from V and 4 from J, leaving 9 bases between them. The CDR3 runs to 13 residues.

The chain recombines TRBV9 with TRBJ1-5; D is unclear. CDR3 length equals 15 residues. Germline V lookup: CDR1 SGDLS, CDR2 YYNGEE. Trimming left V 2 bases short and J 4 bases short, with 13 bases between. The CDR3 reads CASSVGLALNQPQHF. Here the CDR3 DNA reads TGTGCCAGCAGCGTTGGTCTGGCACTAAATCAGCCCCAGCATTTT. Using reference TRBV9 and TRBJ1-5 for the parts outside the CDR3, the full variable domain is DSGVTQTPKHLITATGQRVTLRCSPRSGDLSVYWYQQSLDQGLQFLIQYYNGEERAKGNILERFSAQQFPDLHSELNLSSLELGDSALYFCASSVGLALNQPQHFGDGTRLSIL.

The V and J genes are TRBV11-3 and TRBJ2-1; possibly TRBD2 for D (6 bases). Trimming shortened V by 1 base and J by 9 bases, and 10 bases separated the two germline ends. The germline gives CDR1 SGHNT, CDR2 YENEEA. The CDR3 extends over 13 amino acids. CDR3 amino acids: CASSLGGVREQFF. The CDR3 nucleotides are TGTGCCAGCAGCTTAGGCGGGGTTCGTGAGCAGTTCTTC.

This chain connects TRBV7-8 to TRBJ2-1; D is possibly TRBD2 (5 bases). The CDR3 consists of 15 residues. Germline lookup yields CDR1 SGHVS and CDR2 FQNEAQ. V was cut by 2 bases and J by 8 bases, with 16 bases left in between. This CDR3 reads CASSLYDPRRHEQFF. The CDR3 DNA is TGTGCCAGCAGCTTATACGACCCCCGGAGGCATGAGCAGTTCTTC.

This clone was counted once. The chain joins TRBV11-3 to TRBJ2-1; TRBD1 agrees at 7 bases. The CDR3 has 13 residues. Germline V CDR1 and CDR2: SGHNT, YENEEA. V was clipped by 3 bases and J by 8 bases; unmatched bases: 4. The CDR3 sequence is CASSFLQGYEQFF. The CDR3 DNA reads TGTGCCAGCAGCTTTCTACAGGGGTATGAGCAGTTCTTC.

This clone was found once. The rearrangement links TRBV24-1 to TRBJ2-1; TRBD2 might be the D (5 bases). The length of the CDR3 is 14 residues. Trimming cost V 4 bases and J 3 bases, with 9 bases left between them. Germline-derived CDR1 and CDR2 are KGHDR and SFDVKD. The CDR3 DNA reads as TGTGCCACCAGTGAAGGTGGGAGCTACAATGAGCAGTTCTTC. This codes for CATSEGGSYNEQFF.

J is TRBJ1-2 and V is TRBV10-3; D is unclear. Germline values: CDR1 ENHRY, CDR2 SYGVKD. This CDR3 comprises 15 residues. V shed 3 bases and J shed 7 bases, with 18 bases lying between them. The DNA of the CDR3 is TGTGCCATCAGTGAATCCGAGCTAACGGGAAGTGGCTACACCTTC. The encoded protein is CAISESELTGSGYTF.